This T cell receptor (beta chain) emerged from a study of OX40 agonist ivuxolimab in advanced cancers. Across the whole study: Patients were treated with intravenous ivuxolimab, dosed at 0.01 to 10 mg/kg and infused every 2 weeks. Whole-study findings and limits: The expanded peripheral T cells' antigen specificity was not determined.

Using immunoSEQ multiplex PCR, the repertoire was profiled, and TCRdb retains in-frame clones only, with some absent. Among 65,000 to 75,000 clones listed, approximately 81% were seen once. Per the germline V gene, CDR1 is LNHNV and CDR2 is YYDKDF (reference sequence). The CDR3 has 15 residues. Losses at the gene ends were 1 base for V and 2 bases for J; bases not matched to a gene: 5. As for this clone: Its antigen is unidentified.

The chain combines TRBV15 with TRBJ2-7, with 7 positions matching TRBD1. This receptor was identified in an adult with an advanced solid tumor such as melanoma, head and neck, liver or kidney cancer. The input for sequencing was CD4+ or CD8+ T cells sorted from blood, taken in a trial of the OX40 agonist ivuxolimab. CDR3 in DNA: TGTGCCACCAGCAGAGTGAGGGACAGAGCCTACGAGCAGTACTTC. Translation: CATSRVRDRAYEQYF.